A selection of T cell receptor beta chains follows, all from one sample in a study of blood T cell repertoires in COVID-19. The table came from immunoSEQ multiplex PCR; TCRdb's copy has only in-frame clones and leaves some out. The sample has some 490,000 clones, 80% to 90% seen once. Sequencing was done on a sample of peripheral blood. All receptors derive from a human donor in a cohort sampled during active COVID-19. Both conserved end residues are part of each CDR3. A D gene is named only where the DNA matches it firmly. Size is omitted from some rows. Given values are once, few, many or a class for expanded clones.

D: -; J: TRBJ2-7; size: -; V: TRBV7-9; DNA: TGTGCCAGCAGCTTACAGGGGAAGCAGTACTTC; CDR3: CASSLQGKQYF
D: -; J: TRBJ1-5; size: -; V: TRBV7-2; DNA: TGTGCCAGCACTATCGACAGTCCTCCCGAAGCCCAGCATTTT; CDR3: CASTIDSPPEAQHF
D: -; J: TRBJ2-2; size: -; V: TRBV5-6; DNA: TGTGCCAGCAGCTTGGCAACGGTAACCGGGGAGCTGTTTTTT; CDR3: CASSLATVTGELFF
D: -; J: TRBJ1-2; size: few; V: TRBV30; DNA: TGTGCCTGGAGTGTTTGGGGCGGACAAGCTAACTATGGCTACACCTTC; CDR3: CAWSVWGGQANYGYTF
D: -; J: TRBJ1-1; size: -; V: TRBV7-3; DNA: TGTGCCAGCAGCCCGGGGGGACGGGAGGAGGAAGCTTTCTTT; CDR3: CASSPGGREEEAFF
D: TRBD1; J: TRBJ2-5; size: -; V: TRBV19; DNA: TGTGCCAGTAGTACCACAGGGGGCGTAGAGACCCAGTACTTC; CDR3: CASSTTGGVETQYF
D: -; J: TRBJ1-1; size: -; V: TRBV7-6; DNA: TGTGCCAGCAGCTTAGGAGGGGAGGGCACTGAAGCTTTCTTT; CDR3: CASSLGGEGTEAFF
D: -; J: TRBJ1-2; size: -; V: TRBV21-1; DNA: TGTGCCAGCAGCTCCCAGGGGGGCGGCTATGGCTACACCTTC; CDR3: CASSSQGGGYGYTF
D: -; J: TRBJ2-1; size: once; V: TRBV19; DNA: TGTGCCAGTAGTATTTCCAGGGGCAAGGTTGGGCAGTTCTTC; CDR3: CASSISRGKVGQFF
D: TRBD2; J: TRBJ2-7; size: -; V: TRBV19; DNA: TGTGCCAGTAGTGGGGGGATTAGCGGGAGGAACGAGCAGTACTTC; CDR3: CASSGGISGRNEQYF
D: -; J: TRBJ2-5; size: -; V: TRBV24-1; DNA: TGTGCCACCAGTGGTCGTGGGGGCAGAAACCAAGAGACCCAGTACTTC; CDR3: CATSGRGGRNQETQYF
D: TRBD2; J: TRBJ2-5; size: -; V: TRBV5-1; DNA: TGCGCCAGCAGCAGCGGGACCTCGGGCCAAGAGACCCAGTACTTC; CDR3: CASSSGTSGQETQYF
D: TRBD1; J: TRBJ1-1; size: -; V: TRBV9; DNA: TGTGCCAGCAGCGCCAAGGGACAGGGTAACACTGAAGCTTTCTTT; CDR3: CASSAKGQGNTEAFF